This T cell receptor (beta chain) was identified during a study of T cell changes during pregnancy in multiple sclerosis. Only in-frame clones appear in the TCRdb table, and some are missing; sequencing was by immunoSEQ multiplex PCR. This table holds roughly 100,000 clones, under 95% found once. CDR3 length: 16 amino acids. V shed 2 bases, J shed 11 bases, and the junction held 7 bases outside the gene matches. Germline CDR1 reads ENHRY; CDR2 reads SYGVKD. This clone was seen only once. Sequencing was performed on peripheral blood, taken after pregnancy. The source of this sequence is a female donor with multiple sclerosis, enrolled in a pregnancy study. The V gene is TRBV10-3, the J gene TRBJ2-1; 15 bases are shared with TRBD2. This chain's CDR3 is CAISEGLAGGPVKQFF. CDR3 sequence (DNA): TGTGCCATCAGTGAGGGACTAGCGGGAGGGCCTGTAAAGCAGTTCTTC.